The TCR beta chain described here comes from a study of PD-1 blockade in classical Hodgkin lymphoma. Whole-study results and caveats: Complete responders' diversity at baseline resembled that of newly diagnosed patients.

This CDR3 has 12 residues. Looked up from germline, CDR1 is MNHNY and CDR2 is SVGAGI (reference sequence). Trimming cost V 6 bases and J 4 bases, with 9 bases left between them. Profiled with immunoSEQ multiplex PCR; TCRdb holds only in-frame clones, not every one. Among approximately 44,000 clones listed, 60% to 70% were seen once. With respect to this clone: Its target is unknown. This may be a read error: a much more frequent sequence differs by one nucleotide. Within the sample, other DNA sequences also encode this same CDR3.

Time point meaning: cycle 4 day 1 (C4D1), after 6 weeks of nivolumab. Exposure to brentuximab vedotin varied, and each patient had relapsed following autologous stem cell transplantation. The sample here was peripheral blood mononuclear cells (PBMCs), taken before the fourth cycle of nivolumab. The chain uses TRBV6-6 and TRBJ1-2; a possible D gene is TRBD1 (5 bases). The receptor was derived from a human donor with classical Hodgkin lymphoma. This CDR3 reads CASRGRGYGYTF. In DNA form, the CDR3 reads TGTGCCAGCAGGGGGCGCGGCTATGGCTACACCTTC.